The clone carrying this T cell receptor (beta chain) appeared a few times. These data belong to a study of shared T cell receptors in the human thymus. Profiling relied on immunoSEQ multiplex PCR, and the TCRdb table lists in-frame clones only, not all of them. The sample shows hundreds of thousands of clones, approximately 87% of them seen only once. Trimming left V 3 bases short and J 1 base short, with 10 bases between. In germline, CDR1 is SGDLS, CDR2 YYNGEE. This CDR3 region has 14 residues. This sample was also put to use in a study of human thymus T cells. In that study: The source of the thymus tissue was resections taken during corrective heart surgery. Thymic and blood repertoires seemed to show skewed V and J gene use. Related research reported highly overlapping thymic repertoires among unrelated individuals.

This clonotype was sampled from a boy younger than two with a congenital heart defect. V gene TRBV9 combines with J gene TRBJ1-1; possible D gene TRBD1, 5 bases. The source material was thymocytes. The CDR3 protein is CASSGAGGNTEAFF. The CDR3 DNA reads as TGTGCCAGCAGCGGGGCGGGGGGGAACACTGAAGCTTTCTTT.